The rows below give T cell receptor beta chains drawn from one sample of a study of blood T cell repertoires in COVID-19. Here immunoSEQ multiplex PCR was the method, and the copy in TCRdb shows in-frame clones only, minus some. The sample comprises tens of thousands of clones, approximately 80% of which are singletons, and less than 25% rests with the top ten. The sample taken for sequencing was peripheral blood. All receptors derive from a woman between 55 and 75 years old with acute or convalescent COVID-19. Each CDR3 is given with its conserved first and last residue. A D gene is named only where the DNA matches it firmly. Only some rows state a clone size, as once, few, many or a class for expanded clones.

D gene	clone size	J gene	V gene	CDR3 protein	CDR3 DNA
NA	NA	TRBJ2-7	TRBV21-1	CASSEQGKRTYEQYF	TGTGCCAGCAGCGAACAGGGAAAACGAACCTACGAGCAGTACTTC
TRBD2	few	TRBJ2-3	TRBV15	CATSRGTLAGGTDTQYF	TGTGCCACCAGCAGAGGCACACTAGCGGGGGGCACAGATACGCAGTATTTT
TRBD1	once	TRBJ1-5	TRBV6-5	CASRRTGDGNQPQHF	TGTGCCAGCAGAAGAACAGGGGATGGCAATCAGCCCCAGCATTTT
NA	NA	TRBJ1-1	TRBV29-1	CSALGGVNTEAFF	TGCAGCGCCCTAGGGGGGGTAAACACTGAAGCTTTCTTT
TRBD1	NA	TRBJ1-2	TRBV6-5	CASSPWDRAGGYTF	TGTGCCAGCAGTCCCTGGGACAGGGCTGGGGGCTACACCTTC
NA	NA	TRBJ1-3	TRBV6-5	CASIGVGAGNTIYF	TGTGCCAGCATCGGGGTTGGTGCTGGAAACACCATATATTTT
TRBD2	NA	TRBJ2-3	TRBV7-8	CASSLVGGLDTQYF	TGTGCCAGCAGCTTAGTCGGGGGGTTAGATACGCAGTATTTT
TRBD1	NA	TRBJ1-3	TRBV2	CASRTGGGNTIYF	TGTGCCAGTCGGACAGGGGGCGGAAACACCATATATTTT
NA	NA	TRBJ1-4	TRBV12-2	CASRLAMTATNEKLFF	TGTGCAAGTCGCTTAGCAATGACAGCAACTAATGAAAAACTGTTTTTT
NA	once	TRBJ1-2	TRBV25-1	CASSVEGRGAYGYTF	TGTGCCAGCAGTGTGGAAGGCCGGGGGGCCTATGGCTACACCTTC
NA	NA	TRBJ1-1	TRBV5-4	CASSSDRLPTEAFF	TGTGCCAGCAGCAGTGACAGGCTCCCGACTGAAGCTTTCTTT
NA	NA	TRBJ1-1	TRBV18	CASSPRGGDTEAFF	TGTGCCAGCTCCCCCCGGGGGGGGGACACTGAAGCTTTCTTT
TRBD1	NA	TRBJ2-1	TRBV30	CACFLQGKLFF	TGTGCCTGTTTCCTACAGGGGAAACTGTTCTTC
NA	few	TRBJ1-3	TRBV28	CASSLLKGGSGNTIYF	TGTGCCAGCAGTCTGCTCAAAGGGGGATCTGGAAACACCATATATTTT
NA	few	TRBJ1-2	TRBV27	CASSTRQSGYTF	TGTGCCAGCAGTACGAGACAGTCTGGCTACACCTTC
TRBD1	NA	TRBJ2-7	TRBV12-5	CASAQEGTGFSYEQYF	TGTGCTAGTGCCCAGGAGGGGACAGGGTTCTCCTACGAGCAGTACTTC
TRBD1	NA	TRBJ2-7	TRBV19	CASSIGGQGTYEQYF	TGTGCCAGTAGTATAGGGGGACAGGGTACCTACGAGCAGTACTTC
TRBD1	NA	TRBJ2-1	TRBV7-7	CASSLGQHNEQFF	TGTGCTAGCAGCTTGGGACAGCACAATGAGCAGTTCTTC
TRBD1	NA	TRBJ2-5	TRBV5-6	CASSPGGQGETQYF	TGTGCCAGCAGCCCCGGAGGACAGGGAGAGACCCAGTACTTC
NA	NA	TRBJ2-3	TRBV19	CASSQQGGTQYF	TGTGCCAGTAGTCAGCAGGGAGGTACGCAGTATTTT
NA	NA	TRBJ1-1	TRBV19	CASSIVPAANTEAFF	TGTGCCAGTAGTATAGTCCCAGCGGCGAACACTGAAGCTTTCTTT
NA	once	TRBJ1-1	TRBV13	CASSLLQMNTEAFF	TGTGCCAGCAGCTTACTACAGATGAACACTGAAGCTTTCTTT
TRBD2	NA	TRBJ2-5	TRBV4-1	CASSQGGWEGETQYF	TGCGCCAGCAGCCAAGGGGGGTGGGAGGGGGAGACCCAGTACTTC
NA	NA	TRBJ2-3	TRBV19	CASSMGRGLTDTQYF	TGTGCCAGTAGTATGGGGCGGGGCCTCACAGATACGCAGTATTTT
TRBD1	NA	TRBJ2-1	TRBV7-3	CASSQYRQGSEQFF	TGTGCCAGCAGCCAGTATCGACAGGGAAGCGAGCAGTTCTTC
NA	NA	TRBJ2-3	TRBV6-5	CASRASTDTQYF	TGTGCCAGCAGGGCCAGCACAGATACGCAGTATTTT
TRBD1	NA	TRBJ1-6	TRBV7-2	CASSLPGQGNSPLHF	TGTGCCAGCAGCTTACCGGGACAGGGGAACTCACCCCTCCACTTT
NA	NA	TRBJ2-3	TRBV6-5	CASTGGYSTDTQYF	TGTGCCAGCACTGGGGGGTATAGCACAGATACGCAGTATTTT
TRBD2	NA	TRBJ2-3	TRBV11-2	CASRGLAGGQSTQYF	TGTGCCAGCAGAGGACTAGCGGGGGGGCAAAGTACGCAGTATTTT
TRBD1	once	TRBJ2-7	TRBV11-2	CASSFLQGRGEQYF	TGTGCCAGCAGCTTTTTACAGGGGAGAGGCGAGCAGTACTTC
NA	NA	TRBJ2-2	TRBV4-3	CASSQDPGGPDTGELFF	TGCGCCAGCAGCCAAGATCCAGGGGGGCCTGACACCGGGGAGCTGTTTTTT
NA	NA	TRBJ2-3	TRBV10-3	CAISDGRSTDTQYF	TGTGCCATCAGTGACGGGAGAAGCACAGATACGCAGTATTTT
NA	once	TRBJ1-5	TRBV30	CAWSYPGRHQPQHF	TGTGCCTGGAGTTACCCAGGGCGGCATCAGCCCCAGCATTTT
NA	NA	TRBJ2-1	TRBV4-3	CASSQDRRSYNEQFF	TGCGCCAGCAGCCAAGATCGGAGAAGTTACAATGAGCAGTTCTTC
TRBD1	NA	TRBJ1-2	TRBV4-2	CASSQEGQGANYGYTF	TGTGCCAGCAGCCAAGAAGGACAGGGGGCTAACTATGGCTACACCTTC
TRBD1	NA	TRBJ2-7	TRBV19	CASSTGTGDEQYF	TGTGCCAGTAGTACCGGGACAGGGGACGAGCAGTACTTC
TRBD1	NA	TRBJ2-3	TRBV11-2	CASSTGTGAPTDTQYF	TGTGCCAGCAGCACCGGGACAGGGGCCCCCACAGATACGCAGTATTTT
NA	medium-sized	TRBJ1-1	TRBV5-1	CASSHGRGTEAFF	TGCGCCAGCAGTCATGGGCGGGGCACTGAAGCTTTCTTT
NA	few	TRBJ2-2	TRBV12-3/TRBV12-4	CASSWGPGELFF	TGTGCCAGCAGTTGGGGCCCCGGGGAGCTGTTTTTT
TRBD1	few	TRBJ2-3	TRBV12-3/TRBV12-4	CASGTGLTDTQYF	TGTGCCAGCGGGACAGGGCTCACAGATACGCAGTATTTT
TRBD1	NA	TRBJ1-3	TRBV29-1	CSVEDATGLGNTIYF	TGCAGCGTTGAAGATGCGACAGGGTTGGGAAACACCATATATTTT
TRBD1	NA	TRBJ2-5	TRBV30	CAWSATGDLETQYF	TGTGCCTGGAGTGCGACAGGGGATTTGGAGACCCAGTACTTC
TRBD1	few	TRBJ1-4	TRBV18	CASSPAQGKNEKLFF	TGTGCCAGCTCACCAGCACAGGGGAAGAATGAAAAACTGTTTTTT
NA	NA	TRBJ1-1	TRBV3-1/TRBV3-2	CASSSGGTNTEAFF	TGTGCCAGCAGCTCCGGAGGGACGAACACTGAAGCTTTCTTT
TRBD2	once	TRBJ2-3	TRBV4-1	CASSQDWGGGTDTQYF	TGCGCCAGCAGCCAAGATTGGGGGGGAGGGACAGATACGCAGTATTTT
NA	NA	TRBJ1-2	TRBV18	CASSPGRKDYGYTF	TGTGCCAGCTCACCAGGGAGGAAAGACTATGGCTACACCTTC
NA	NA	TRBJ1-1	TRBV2	CASSLEYTEAFF	TGTGCCAGCAGTCTCGAGTACACTGAAGCTTTCTTT
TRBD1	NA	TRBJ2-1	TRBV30	CAWTSGTGRNEQFF	TGTGCCTGGACCTCAGGGACAGGGAGAAATGAGCAGTTCTTC
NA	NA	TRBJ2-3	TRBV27	CASSSAGERTDTQYF	TGTGCCAGCAGTTCAGCAGGGGAGCGCACAGATACGCAGTATTTT
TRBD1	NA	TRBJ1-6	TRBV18	CASSRETGTNSPLHF	TGTGCCAGCTCACGTGAGACAGGGACTAATTCACCCCTCCACTTT
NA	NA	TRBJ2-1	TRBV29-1	CSVGVHNEQFF	TGCAGCGTTGGAGTGCACAATGAGCAGTTCTTC
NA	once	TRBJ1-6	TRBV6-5	CASSYSGHNSPLHF	TGTGCCAGCAGTTACTCTGGCCATAATTCACCCCTCCACTTT
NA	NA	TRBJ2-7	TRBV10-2	CASSERQGLGWYF	TGCGCCAGCAGTGAGCGGCAGGGCTTGGGCTGGTACTTC